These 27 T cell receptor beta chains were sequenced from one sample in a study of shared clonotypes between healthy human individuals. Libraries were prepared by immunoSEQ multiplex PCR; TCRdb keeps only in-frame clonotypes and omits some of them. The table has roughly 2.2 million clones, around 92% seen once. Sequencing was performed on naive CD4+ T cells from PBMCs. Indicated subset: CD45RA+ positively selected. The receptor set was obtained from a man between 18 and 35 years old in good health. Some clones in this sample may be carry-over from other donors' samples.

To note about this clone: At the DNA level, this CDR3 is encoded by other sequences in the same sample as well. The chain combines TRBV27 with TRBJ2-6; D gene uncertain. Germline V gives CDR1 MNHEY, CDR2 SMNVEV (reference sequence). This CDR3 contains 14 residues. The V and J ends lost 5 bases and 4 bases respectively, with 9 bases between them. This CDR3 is CASSLLSGANVLTF. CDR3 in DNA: TGTGCCAGCAGTCTGCTCTCGGGGGCCAACGTCCTGACTTTC.

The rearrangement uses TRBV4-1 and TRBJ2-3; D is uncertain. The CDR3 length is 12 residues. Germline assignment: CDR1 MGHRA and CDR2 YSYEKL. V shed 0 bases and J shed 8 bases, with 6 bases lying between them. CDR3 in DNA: TGCGCCAGCAGCCAAGAGTTGGCTACGCAGTATTTT. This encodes CASSQELATQYF.

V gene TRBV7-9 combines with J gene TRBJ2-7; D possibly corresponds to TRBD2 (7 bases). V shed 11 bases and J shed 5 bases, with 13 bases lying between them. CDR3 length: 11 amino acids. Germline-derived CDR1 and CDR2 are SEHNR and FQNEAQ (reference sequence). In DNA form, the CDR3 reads TGTGCCGGGGGGGCCCTCGACGAGCAGTACTTC. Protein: CAGGALDEQYF.

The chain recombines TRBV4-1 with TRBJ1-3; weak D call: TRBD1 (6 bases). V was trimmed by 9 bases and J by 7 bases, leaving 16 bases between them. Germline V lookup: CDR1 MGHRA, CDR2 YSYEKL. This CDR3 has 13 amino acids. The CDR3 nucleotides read TGCGCCAGTGGCGGGGGGGGGCGGAACACCATATATTTT. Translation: CASGGGGRNTIYF.

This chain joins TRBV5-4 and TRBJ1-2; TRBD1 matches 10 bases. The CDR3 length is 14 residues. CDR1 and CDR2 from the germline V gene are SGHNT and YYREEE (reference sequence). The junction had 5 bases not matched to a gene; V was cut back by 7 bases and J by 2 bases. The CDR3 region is CASRPDRGNYGYTF. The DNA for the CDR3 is TGTGCCAGCCGCCCGGACAGGGGGAACTATGGCTACACCTTC.

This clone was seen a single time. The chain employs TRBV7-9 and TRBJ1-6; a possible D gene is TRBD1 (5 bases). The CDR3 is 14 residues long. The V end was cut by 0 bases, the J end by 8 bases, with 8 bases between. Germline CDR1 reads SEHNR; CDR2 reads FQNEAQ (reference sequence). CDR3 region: CASSLATGHSPLHF. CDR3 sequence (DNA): TGTGCCAGCAGCTTAGCGACGGGACATTCACCCCTCCACTTT.

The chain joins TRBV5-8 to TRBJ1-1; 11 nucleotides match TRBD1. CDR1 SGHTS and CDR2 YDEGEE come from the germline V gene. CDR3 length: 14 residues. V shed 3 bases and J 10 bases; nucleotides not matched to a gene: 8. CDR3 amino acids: CASSSGQGAGGAFF. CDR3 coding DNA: TGTGCCAGCAGCTCCGGACAGGGGGCCGGTGGAGCTTTCTTT.

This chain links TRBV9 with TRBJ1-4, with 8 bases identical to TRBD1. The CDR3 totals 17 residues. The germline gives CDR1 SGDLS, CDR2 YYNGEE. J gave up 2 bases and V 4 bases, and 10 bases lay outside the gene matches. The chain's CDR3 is CASSLGQGGTTNEKLFF. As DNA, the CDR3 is TGTGCCAGCAGCTTAGGACAGGGAGGGACCACTAATGAAAAACTGTTTTTT.

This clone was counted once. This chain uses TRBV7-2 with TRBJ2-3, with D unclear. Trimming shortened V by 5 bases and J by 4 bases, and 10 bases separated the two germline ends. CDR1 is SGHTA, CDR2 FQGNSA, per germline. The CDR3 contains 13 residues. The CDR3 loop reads CASSQSLADTQYF. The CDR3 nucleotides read TGTGCCAGCAGCCAAAGTCTGGCAGATACGCAGTATTTT.

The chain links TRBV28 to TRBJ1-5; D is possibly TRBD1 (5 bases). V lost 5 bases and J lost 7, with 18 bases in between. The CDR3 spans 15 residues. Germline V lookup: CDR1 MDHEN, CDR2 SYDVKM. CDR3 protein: CASSILTGAGQPQHF. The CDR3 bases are TGTGCCAGCAGTATTCTGACCGGGGCTGGGCAGCCCCAGCATTTT.

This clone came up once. CDR3 nucleotide sequence: TGTGCCAGCAGCTGGCCAGATACGCAGTATTTT. Protein sequence: CASSWPDTQYF. The V call is TRBV7-9, the J call TRBJ2-3; D uncertain. The V end lost 4 bases, the J end lost 4 bases, and 3 bases lay between the germline ends. In germline, CDR1 is SEHNR, CDR2 FQNEAQ (reference sequence). The CDR3 runs to 11 residues.

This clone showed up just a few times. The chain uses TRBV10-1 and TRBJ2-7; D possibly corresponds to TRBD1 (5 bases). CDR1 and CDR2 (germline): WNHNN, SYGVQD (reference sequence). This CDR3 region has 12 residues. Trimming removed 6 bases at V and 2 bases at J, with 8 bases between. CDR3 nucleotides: TGCGCCAGCAGCCAGACAGCCTACGAGCAGTACTTC. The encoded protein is CASSQTAYEQYF.

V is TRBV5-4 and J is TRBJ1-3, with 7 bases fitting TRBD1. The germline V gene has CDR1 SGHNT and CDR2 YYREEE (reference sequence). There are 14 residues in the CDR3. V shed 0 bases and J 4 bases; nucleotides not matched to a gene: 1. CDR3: CASSLGTGGNTIYF. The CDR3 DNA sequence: TGTGCCAGCAGCTTGGGGACAGGCGGAAACACCATATATTTT.

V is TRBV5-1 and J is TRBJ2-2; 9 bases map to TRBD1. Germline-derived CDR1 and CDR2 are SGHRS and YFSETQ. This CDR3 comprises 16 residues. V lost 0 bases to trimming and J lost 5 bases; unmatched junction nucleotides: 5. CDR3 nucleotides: TGCGCCAGCAGCTTGGCCTCGGGGACAGGGACCGGGGAGCTGTTTTTT. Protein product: CASSLASGTGTGELFF.

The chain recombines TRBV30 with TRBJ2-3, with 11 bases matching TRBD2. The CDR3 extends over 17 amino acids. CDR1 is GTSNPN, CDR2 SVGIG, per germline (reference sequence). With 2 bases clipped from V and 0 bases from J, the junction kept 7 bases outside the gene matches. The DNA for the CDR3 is TGTGCCTGGAGTAGAGGCCGGACTAGCGGGAGCACAGATACGCAGTATTTT. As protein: CAWSRGRTSGSTDTQYF.

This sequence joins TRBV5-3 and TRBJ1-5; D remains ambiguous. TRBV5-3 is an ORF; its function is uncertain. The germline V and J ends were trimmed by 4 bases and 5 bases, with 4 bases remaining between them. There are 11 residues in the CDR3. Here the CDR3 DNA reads TGTGCCAGAAGCCTTTATCAGCCCCAGCATTTT. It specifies CARSLYQPQHF.

In DNA form, the CDR3 reads TGTGCCAGCAGCCGCCCATTGGGGACCCAAGAGACCCAGTACTTC. It yields the protein CASSRPLGTQETQYF. This chain joins TRBV4-2 and TRBJ2-5, with D perhaps matching TRBD1 or TRBD2 (5 bases each). The CDR3 runs 15 residues. Germline-derived CDR1 and CDR2 are LGHNA and YNFKEQ. The V end was cut by 4 bases, the J end by 1 base, with 13 bases between.

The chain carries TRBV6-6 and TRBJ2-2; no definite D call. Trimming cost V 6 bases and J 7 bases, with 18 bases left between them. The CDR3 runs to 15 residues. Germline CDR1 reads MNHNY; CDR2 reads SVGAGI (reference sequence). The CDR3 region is CASRTERINFGELFF. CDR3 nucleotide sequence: TGTGCCAGCAGGACCGAAAGAATCAATTTCGGGGAGCTGTTTTTT.

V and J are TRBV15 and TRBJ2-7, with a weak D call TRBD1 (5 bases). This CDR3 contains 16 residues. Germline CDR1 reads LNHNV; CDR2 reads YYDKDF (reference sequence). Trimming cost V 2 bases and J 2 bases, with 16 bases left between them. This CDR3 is CATSRPFRTPPYEQYF. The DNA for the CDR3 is TGTGCCACCAGCAGACCCTTCCGGACACCGCCCTACGAGCAGTACTTC.

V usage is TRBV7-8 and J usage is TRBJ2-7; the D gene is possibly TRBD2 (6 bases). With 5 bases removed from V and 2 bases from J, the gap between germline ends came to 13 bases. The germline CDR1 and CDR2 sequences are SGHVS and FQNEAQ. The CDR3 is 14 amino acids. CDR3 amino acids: CASSARTGAYEQYF. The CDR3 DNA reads TGTGCCAGCAGCGCTAGGACGGGAGCCTACGAGCAGTACTTC. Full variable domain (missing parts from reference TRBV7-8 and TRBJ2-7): GAGVSQSPRYKVAKRGQDVALRCDPISGHVSLFWYQQALGQGPEFLTYFQNEAQLDKSGLPSDRFFAERPEGSVSTLKIQRTQQEDSAVYLCASSARTGAYEQYFGPGTRLTVT.

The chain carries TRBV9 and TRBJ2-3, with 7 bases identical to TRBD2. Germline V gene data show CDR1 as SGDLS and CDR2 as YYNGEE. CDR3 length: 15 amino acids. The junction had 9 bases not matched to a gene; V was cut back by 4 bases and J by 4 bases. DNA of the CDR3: TGTGCCAGCAGCTCCGGACTAGATGGCGCAGATACGCAGTATTTT. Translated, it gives CASSSGLDGADTQYF. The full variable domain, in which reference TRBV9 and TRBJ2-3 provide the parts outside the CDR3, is DSGVTQTPKHLITATGQRVTLRCSPRSGDLSVYWYQQSLDQGLQFLIQYYNGEERAKGNILERFSAQQFPDLHSELNLSSLELGDSALYFCASSSGLDGADTQYFGPGTRLTVL.

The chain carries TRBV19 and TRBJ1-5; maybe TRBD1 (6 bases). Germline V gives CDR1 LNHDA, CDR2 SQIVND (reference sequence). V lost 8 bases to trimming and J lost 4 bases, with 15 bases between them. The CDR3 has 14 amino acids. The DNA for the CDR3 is TGTGCCAGTCAGGCAGACAGGTATAATCAGCCCCAGCATTTT. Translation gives CASQADRYNQPQHF.

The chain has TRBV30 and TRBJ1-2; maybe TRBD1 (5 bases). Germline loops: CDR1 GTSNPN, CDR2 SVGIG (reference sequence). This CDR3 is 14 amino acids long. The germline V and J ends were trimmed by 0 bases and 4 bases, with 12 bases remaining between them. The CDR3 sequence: CAWSVWGSGYGYTF. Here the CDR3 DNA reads TGTGCCTGGAGTGTATGGGGGTCAGGCTATGGCTACACCTTC.

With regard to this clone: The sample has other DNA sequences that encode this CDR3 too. The CDR3 coding sequence is TGTGCCAGCAGTTTGGGAGGGAACTATGGCTACACCTTC. Protein: CASSLGGNYGYTF. V usage is TRBV28 and J usage is TRBJ1-2; D call uncertain. Trimming pared 3 bases from V and 2 bases from J, leaving 7 bases between. The length of the CDR3 is 13 residues. The germline V gene encodes CDR1 MDHEN and CDR2 SYDVKM.

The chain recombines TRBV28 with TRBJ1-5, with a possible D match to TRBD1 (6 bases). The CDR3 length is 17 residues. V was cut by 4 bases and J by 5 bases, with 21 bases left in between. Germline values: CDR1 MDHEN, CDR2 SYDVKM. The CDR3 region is CASSSGEQGLGDQPQHF. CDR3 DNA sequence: TGTGCCAGCAGTTCAGGGGAACAGGGTTTGGGGGATCAGCCCCAGCATTTT.

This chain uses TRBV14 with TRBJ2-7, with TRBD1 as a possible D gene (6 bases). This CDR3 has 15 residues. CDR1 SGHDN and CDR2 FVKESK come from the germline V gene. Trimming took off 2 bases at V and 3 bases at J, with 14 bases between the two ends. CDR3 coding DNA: TGTGCCAGCAGCCAACGAACAGGGTATGACTACGAGCAGTACTTC. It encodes CASSQRTGYDYEQYF.

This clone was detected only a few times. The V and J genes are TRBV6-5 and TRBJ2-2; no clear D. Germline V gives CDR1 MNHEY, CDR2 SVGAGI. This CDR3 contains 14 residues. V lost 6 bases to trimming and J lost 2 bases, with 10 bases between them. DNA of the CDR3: TGTGCCAGCAGGACTTCAGGAAACACCGGGGAGCTGTTTTTT. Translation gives CASRTSGNTGELFF.